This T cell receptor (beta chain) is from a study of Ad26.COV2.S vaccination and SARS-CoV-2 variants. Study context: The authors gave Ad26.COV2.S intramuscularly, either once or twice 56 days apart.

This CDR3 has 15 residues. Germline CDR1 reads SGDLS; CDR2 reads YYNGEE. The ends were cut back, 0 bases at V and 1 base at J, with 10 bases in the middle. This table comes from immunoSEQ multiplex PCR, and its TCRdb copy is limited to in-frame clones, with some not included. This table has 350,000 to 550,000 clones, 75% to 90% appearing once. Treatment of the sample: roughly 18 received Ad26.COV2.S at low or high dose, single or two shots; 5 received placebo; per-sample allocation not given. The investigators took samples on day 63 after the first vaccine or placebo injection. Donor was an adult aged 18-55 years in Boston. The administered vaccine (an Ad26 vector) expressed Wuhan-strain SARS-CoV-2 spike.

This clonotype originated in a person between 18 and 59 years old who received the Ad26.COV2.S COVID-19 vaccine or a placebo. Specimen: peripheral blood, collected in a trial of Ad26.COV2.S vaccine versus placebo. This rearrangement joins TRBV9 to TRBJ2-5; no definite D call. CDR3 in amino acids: CASSVDVTSQETQYF. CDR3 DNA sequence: TGTGCCAGCAGCGTAGATGTGACATCCCAAGAGACCCAGTACTTC.